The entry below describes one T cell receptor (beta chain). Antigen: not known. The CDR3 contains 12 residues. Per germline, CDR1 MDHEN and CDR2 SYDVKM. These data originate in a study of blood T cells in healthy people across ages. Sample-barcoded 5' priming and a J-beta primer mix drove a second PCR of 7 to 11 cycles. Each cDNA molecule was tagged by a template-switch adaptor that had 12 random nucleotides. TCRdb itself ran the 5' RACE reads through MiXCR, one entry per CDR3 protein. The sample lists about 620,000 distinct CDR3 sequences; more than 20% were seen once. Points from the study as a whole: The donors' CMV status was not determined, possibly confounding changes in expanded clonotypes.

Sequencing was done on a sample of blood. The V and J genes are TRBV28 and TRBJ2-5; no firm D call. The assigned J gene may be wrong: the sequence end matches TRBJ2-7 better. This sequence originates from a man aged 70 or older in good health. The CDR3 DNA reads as TGTGCCAGCAGTTTACGGCAGGACGAGCAGTACTTC. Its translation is CASSLRQDEQYF.